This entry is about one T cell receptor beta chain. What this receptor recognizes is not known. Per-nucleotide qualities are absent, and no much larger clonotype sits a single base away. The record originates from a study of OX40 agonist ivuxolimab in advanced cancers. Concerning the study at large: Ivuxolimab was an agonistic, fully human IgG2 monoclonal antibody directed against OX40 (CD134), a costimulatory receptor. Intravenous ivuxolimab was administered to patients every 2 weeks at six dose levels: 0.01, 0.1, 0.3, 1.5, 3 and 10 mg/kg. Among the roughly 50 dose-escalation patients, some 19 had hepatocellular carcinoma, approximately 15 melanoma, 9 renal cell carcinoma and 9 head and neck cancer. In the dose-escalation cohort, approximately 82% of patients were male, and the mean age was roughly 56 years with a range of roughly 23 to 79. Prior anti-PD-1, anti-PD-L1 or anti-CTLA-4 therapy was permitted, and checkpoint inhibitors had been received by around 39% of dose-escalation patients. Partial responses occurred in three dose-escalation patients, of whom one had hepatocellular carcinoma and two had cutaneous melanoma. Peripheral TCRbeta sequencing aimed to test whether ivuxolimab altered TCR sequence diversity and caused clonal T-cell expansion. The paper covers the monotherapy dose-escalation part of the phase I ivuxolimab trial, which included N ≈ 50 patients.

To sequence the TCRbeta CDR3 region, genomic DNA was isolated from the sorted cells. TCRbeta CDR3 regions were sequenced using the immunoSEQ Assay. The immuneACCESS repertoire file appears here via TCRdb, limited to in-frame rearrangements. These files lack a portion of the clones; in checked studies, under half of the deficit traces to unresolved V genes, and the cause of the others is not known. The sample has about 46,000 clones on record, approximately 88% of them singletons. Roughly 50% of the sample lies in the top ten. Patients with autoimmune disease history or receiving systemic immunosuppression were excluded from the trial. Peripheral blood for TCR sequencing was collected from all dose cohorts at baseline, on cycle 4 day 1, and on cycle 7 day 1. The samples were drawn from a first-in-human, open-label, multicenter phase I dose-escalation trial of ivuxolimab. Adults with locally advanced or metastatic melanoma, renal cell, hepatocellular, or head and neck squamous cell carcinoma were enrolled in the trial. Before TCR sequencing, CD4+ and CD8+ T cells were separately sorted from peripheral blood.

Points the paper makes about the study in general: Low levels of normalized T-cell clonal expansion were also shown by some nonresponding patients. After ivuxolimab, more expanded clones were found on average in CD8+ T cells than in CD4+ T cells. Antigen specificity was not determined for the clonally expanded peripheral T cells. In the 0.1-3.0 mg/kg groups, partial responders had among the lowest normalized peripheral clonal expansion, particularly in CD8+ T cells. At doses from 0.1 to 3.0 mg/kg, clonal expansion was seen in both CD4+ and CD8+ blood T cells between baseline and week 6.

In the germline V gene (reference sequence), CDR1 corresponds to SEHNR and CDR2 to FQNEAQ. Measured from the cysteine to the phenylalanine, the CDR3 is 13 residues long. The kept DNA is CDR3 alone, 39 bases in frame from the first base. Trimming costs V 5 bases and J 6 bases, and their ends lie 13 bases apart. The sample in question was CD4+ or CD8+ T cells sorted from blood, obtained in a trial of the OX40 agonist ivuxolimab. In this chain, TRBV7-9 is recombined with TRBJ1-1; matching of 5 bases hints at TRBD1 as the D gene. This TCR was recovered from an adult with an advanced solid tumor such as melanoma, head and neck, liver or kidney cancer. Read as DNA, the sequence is TGTGCCAGCAGCCCATTCAGGGATGCTGAAGCTTTCTTT. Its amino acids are CASSPFRDAEAFF.